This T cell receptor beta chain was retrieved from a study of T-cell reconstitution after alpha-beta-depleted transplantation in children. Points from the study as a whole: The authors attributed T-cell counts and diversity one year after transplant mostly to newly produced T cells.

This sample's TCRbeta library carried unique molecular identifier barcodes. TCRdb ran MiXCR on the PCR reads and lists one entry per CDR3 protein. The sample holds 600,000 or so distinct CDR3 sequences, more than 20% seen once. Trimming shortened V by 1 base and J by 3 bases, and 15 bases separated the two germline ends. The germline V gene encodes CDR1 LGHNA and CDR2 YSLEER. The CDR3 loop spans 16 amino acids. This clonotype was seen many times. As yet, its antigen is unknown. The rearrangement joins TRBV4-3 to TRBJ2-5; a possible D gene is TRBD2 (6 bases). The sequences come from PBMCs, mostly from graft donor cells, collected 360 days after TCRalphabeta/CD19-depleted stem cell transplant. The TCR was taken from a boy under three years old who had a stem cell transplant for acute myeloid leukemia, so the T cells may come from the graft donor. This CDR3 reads CASSQGFGGEKETQYF. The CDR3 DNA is TGCGCCAGCAGCCAAGGGTTCGGAGGGGAGAAAGAGACCCAGTACTTC.